A single sample gave rise to the 2 T cell receptor beta chains below, sequenced in a study of T cell changes during pregnancy in multiple sclerosis. Sequenced by immunoSEQ multiplex PCR; TCRdb stores in-frame clones only, minus some. Counted here are tens of thousands of clones, approximately 93% occurring once; the ten biggest clones make up more than 1.5%. Sequences were derived from peripheral blood, sampled after pregnancy. The origin of the receptors is a female donor with multiple sclerosis, enrolled in a pregnancy study.

This chain links TRBV19 with TRBJ1-2; 9 nucleotides agree with TRBD1. The CDR3 loop spans 13 amino acids. From germline, CDR1 is LNHDA and CDR2 SQIVND (reference sequence). J lost 10 bases, V lost 4 bases, and 7 bases had no gene match. The CDR3 coding sequence is TGTGCCAGTAGTACCGGACAGGGGCCGTACTACACCTTC. Its translation is CASSTGQGPYYTF. Full variable domain (rest looked up from reference TRBV19 and TRBJ1-2): DGGITQSPKYLFRKEGQNVTLSCEQNLNHDAMYWYRQDPGQGLRLIYYSQIVNDFQKGDIAEGYSVSREKKESFPLTVTSAQKNPTAFYLCASSTGQGPYYTFGSGTRLTVV.

This clone was recorded once. The chain has TRBV7-6 and TRBJ2-1; 10 positions agree with TRBD2. Germline lookup yields CDR1 SGHVS and CDR2 FNYEAQ. The CDR3 extends over 14 amino acids. V lost 5 bases and J lost 8; bases outside the gene matches: 6. The CDR3 DNA reads TGTGCCAGCAGCCTGGGGCTAGCGGGAGATGAGCAGTTCTTC. This gives the protein CASSLGLAGDEQFF. The full variable domain, its missing parts supplied by reference TRBV7-6 and TRBJ2-1, is GAGVSQSPRYKVTKRGQDVALRCDPISGHVSLYWYRQALGQGPEFLTYFNYEAQQDKSGLPNDRFSAERPEGSISTLTIQRTEQRDSAMYRCASSLGLAGDEQFFGPGTRLTVL.